This T cell receptor (beta chain) was observed in a study of blood T cell repertoires in COVID-19. About the research overall: Spain, Italy and the United States supplied samples that represented acute and convalescent COVID-19. Sources were T cells, B-cell-depleted T cells, or PBMCs; the material itself was cDNA or gDNA.

Measured with immunoSEQ multiplex PCR; TCRdb has only the in-frame clones, and not every one. The sample has some 300,000 clones, nearly 90% seen once. Germline V CDR1 and CDR2: SQVTM, ANQGSEA. J lost 6 bases, V lost 3 bases, and 5 bases had no gene match. The CDR3 totals 12 residues. The V call is TRBV29-1, the J call TRBJ2-7, with 7 bases lining up with TRBD2. Sequenced material: peripheral blood. This TCR was sampled from a woman aged 40 to 50 with COVID-19, enrolled during active disease. The CDR3 DNA is TGCAGCGTTGAGGTAGGGAGGGGCGAGCAGTACTTC. This gives the protein CSVEVGRGEQYF.